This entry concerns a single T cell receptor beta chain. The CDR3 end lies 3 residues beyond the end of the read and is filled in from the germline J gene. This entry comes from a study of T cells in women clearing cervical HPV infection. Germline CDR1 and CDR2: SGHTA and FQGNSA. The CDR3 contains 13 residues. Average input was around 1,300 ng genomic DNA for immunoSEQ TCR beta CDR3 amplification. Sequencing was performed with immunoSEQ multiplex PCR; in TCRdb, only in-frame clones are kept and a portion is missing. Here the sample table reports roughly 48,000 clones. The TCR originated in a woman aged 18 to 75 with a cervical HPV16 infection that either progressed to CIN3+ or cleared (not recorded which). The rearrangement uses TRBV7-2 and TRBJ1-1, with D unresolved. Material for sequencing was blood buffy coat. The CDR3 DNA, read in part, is TGTGCCAGCAGCGAGGGTATGGGCAGGTCG. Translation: CASSEGMGRS. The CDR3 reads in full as CASSEGMGRSAFF.